Presented here are 8 T cell receptor beta chains from one specimen sequenced in a study of cytomegalovirus exposure and HLA in healthy donors. Amplification used 60 Vbeta primers and 13 Jbeta primers. Sequencing used immunoSEQ multiplex PCR; TCRdb keeps in-frame clones, though not all of them. The sample contains about 200,000 clones, about 78% of which appear only once. Sequencing was done on a sample of PBMCs. The receptor set was obtained from a woman aged 25 to 45 in good health and CMV-seronegative.

The chain carries TRBV4-1 and TRBJ2-7; 10 bases match TRBD2. This CDR3 has 17 amino acids. Trimming took 4 bases from V and 2 from J; bases not matched to a gene: 11. Germline values: CDR1 MGHRA, CDR2 YSYEKL. The CDR3 sequence: CASSPYSSAGGPYEQYF. CDR3 nucleotide sequence: TGCGCCAGCAGCCCCTATTCGTCAGCGGGAGGGCCCTACGAGCAGTACTTC.

The CDR3 nucleotides are TGCGCCAGCAGCTTGGATCTAGCGGATAGCACAGATACGCAGTATTTT. Residues: CASSLDLADSTDTQYF. J is TRBJ2-3 and V is TRBV5-1, with 7 nucleotides matching TRBD2. The J segment lost 0 bases and the V segment lost 0 bases, leaving 4 bases of the junction unmatched. The CDR3 length is 16 residues. CDR1 and CDR2 from the germline V gene are SGHRS and YFSETQ. The variable domain in full, with the rest retrieved from reference TRBV5-1 and TRBJ2-3, is KAGVTQTPRYLIKTRGQQVTLSCSPISGHRSVSWYQQTPGQGLQFLFEYFSETQRNKGNFPGRFSGRQFSNSRSEMNVSTLELGDSALYLCASSLDLADSTDTQYFGPGTRLTVL.

The chain combines TRBV4-1 with TRBJ2-1; perhaps TRBD1 as D (6 bases). The CDR3 totals 18 residues. V dropped 0 bases and J dropped 0 bases, with 15 bases sitting between them. Germline CDR1 is MGHRA and CDR2 is YSYEKL. In DNA form, the CDR3 reads TGCGCCAGCAGCCAAGATCCCCACAGGGTAAGCTCCTACAATGAGCAGTTCTTC. It is translated as CASSQDPHRVSSYNEQFF.

This chain connects TRBV19 to TRBJ2-7; D gene ambiguous. The V end was cut by 3 bases, the J end by 2 bases, with 20 bases between. The CDR3 extends over 17 amino acids. CDR1 and CDR2 from the germline V gene are LNHDA and SQIVND (reference sequence). In nucleotides, the CDR3 is TGTGCCAGTAGTATTCGGTCAGGTGGGTTAAAACCCTACGAGCAGTACTTC. This sequence encodes CASSIRSGGLKPYEQYF. The full variable domain, rest sourced from reference TRBV19 and TRBJ2-7, is DGGITQSPKYLFRKEGQNVTLSCEQNLNHDAMYWYRQDPGQGLRLIYYSQIVNDFQKGDIAEGYSVSREKKESFPLTVTSAQKNPTAFYLCASSIRSGGLKPYEQYFGPGTRLTVT.

As for this clone: This CDR3 is also generated by other DNA sequences in the sample. The chain joins TRBV5-1 to TRBJ2-3, with D possibly matching TRBD2 (6 bases). CDR3 size: 14 residues. Germline V lookup: CDR1 SGHRS, CDR2 YFSETQ. The germline V and J ends were trimmed by 1 base and 1 base, with 7 bases remaining between them. CDR3 sequence reads: CASSLRLGTDTQYF. The CDR3 DNA reads TGCGCCAGCAGCTTGAGACTAGGCACAGATACGCAGTATTTT.

This clone was counted once. The V call is TRBV10-2, the J call TRBJ2-1; 13 bases line up with TRBD2. The CDR3 spans 20 residues. The germline CDR1 and CDR2 sequences are WSHSY and SAAADI. With 4 bases clipped from V and 0 bases from J, the junction kept 12 bases outside the gene matches. Here the CDR3 DNA reads TGCGCCAGCAGTGCCGTGGGGGGACTAGCGGGATTGAGCTCCTACAATGAGCAGTTCTTC. This gives the protein CASSAVGGLAGLSSYNEQFF.

This chain joins TRBV7-3 and TRBJ2-7; possibly TRBD2 for D (6 bases). V was cut by 1 base and J by 0 bases, with 10 bases left in between. The V gene's germline CDR1 is SGHTA and CDR2 FQGTGA. The CDR3 has 15 amino acids. This CDR3 reads CASSLRRGSSYEQYF. DNA for the CDR3: TGTGCCAGCAGCTTAAGGCGGGGCAGCTCCTACGAGCAGTACTTC.

This clone occurred once. The V call is TRBV15, the J call TRBJ1-1, with no clear D. Germline V gene lookup returns CDR1 LNHNV and CDR2 YYDKDF (reference sequence). The V end was cut by 0 bases, the J end by 6 bases, with 14 bases between. The length of the CDR3 is 15 residues. The CDR3 DNA is TGTGCCACCAGCAGAGATCGGGTCGACCGCCCTGAAGCTTTCTTT. This encodes CATSRDRVDRPEAFF. Full variable domain (outside the CDR3, taken from reference TRBV15 and TRBJ1-1): DAMVIQNPRYQVTQFGKPVTLSCSQTLNHNVMYWYQQKSSQAPKLLFHYYDKDFNNEADTPDNFQSRRPNTSFCFLDIRSPGLGDTAMYLCATSRDRVDRPEAFFGQGTRLTVV.